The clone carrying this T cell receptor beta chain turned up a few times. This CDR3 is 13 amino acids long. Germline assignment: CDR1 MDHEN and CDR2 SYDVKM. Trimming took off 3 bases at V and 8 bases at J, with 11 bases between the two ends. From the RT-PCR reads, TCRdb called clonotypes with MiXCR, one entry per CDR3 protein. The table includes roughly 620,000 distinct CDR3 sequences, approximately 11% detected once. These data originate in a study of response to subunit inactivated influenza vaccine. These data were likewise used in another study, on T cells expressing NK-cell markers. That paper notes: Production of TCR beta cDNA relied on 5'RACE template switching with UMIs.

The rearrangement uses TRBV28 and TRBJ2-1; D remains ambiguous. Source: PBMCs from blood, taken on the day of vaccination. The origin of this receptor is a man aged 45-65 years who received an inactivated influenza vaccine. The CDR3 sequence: CASSFVSVDEQFF. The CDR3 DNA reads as TGTGCCAGCAGTTTCGTCTCCGTGGATGAGCAGTTCTTC.